A single sample gave rise to the 9 T cell receptor beta chains below, sequenced in a study of spatial heterogeneity in lung cancer (dated by TCRdb to between 2019 and 2020). Library creation used 5' RACE. The run used a NextSeq 500. TCRdb itself trimmed the public reads at Q25 with fastp, ran MiXCR and retained productive beta chains. Rows are combined by CDR3 protein, so each entry shows the most common genes and DNA. The sample profile shows roughly 11,000 distinct CDR3 sequences; approximately 3.5% of them were found once. Of the sample, about half falls within the top ten clones. The time point label of this sample denotes: sample taken at primary tumor resection. Whole RNA extracted from tumor and nontumor lung tissue, or from cryopreserved PBMC samples, was used for TCR sequencing without cell sorting. The specimen comprised PBMCs, sampled at surgery. Receptors were obtained from a female donor with early-stage non-small cell lung cancer.

This clonotype was counted many times. The library was built for alpha chains, so this beta chain is an off-target read and its size means little. This chain links TRBV5-1 with TRBJ1-1; D might be TRBD1 (5 bases). The CDR3 sequence is 14 residues long. Germline CDR1 SGHRS, CDR2 YFSETQ. Trimming shortened V by 1 base and J by 4 bases, and 11 bases separated the two germline ends. This CDR3 reads CASSLRRGSTEAFF. The CDR3 DNA reads as TGCGCCAGCAGCTTGAGGAGGGGCAGCACTGAAGCTTTCTTT. The whole variable domain, filled in from reference TRBV5-1 and TRBJ1-1, reads KAGVTQTPRYLIKTRGQQVTLSCSPISGHRSVSWYQQTPGQGLQFLFEYFSETQRNKGNFPGRFSGRQFSNSRSEMNVSTLELGDSALYLCASSLRRGSTEAFFGQGTRLTVV.

This clonotype was detected many times. Since it is a stray read in a library aimed at alpha chains, this beta chain has a size that is not meaningful. V usage is TRBV11-2 and J usage is TRBJ2-1, with TRBD1 identical over 10 bases. The CDR3 has 15 amino acids. With 3 bases clipped from V and 1 base from J, the junction kept 0 bases outside the gene matches. In germline, CDR1 is SGHAT, CDR2 FQNNGV. The DNA of the CDR3 is TGTGCCAGCAGCTTGGACAGGGGGTCCTACAATGAGCAGTTCTTC. Its protein product is CASSLDRGSYNEQFF.

This clonotype was detected ten times or more. The library was designed around alpha chains, so this beta chain is a stray read whose abundance carries little weight. The genes are TRBV20-1 and TRBJ2-5; 10 nucleotides match TRBD2. The germline gives CDR1 DFQATT, CDR2 SNEGSKA (reference sequence). The CDR3 runs 15 residues. V was clipped by 6 bases and J by 4 bases; unmatched bases: 11. Written as DNA, the CDR3 is TGCAGTGCCAACGAAATAGCGGGGGGTGCAGAGACCCAGTACTTC. It yields the protein CSANEIAGGAETQYF.

This clonotype was detected only a few times. Because this beta chain is a stray read in a library intended to capture alpha chains, its abundance should not be given much weight. The J gene is TRBJ1-1, the V gene TRBV27; D might be TRBD1 (6 bases). This CDR3 has 13 amino acids. V was clipped by 6 bases and J by 7 bases, with 15 bases between them. Germline V gives CDR1 MNHEY, CDR2 SMNVEV (reference sequence). The CDR3 DNA reads as TGTGCCAGCAGCCGATCCCTCAGGGGTGAAGCTTTCTTT. It specifies CASSRSLRGEAFF.

This clonotype was seen ten or more times. This beta chain is off target for a library built for alpha chains, so its abundance means little. Here the CDR3 reads CASSSRSRMGEQYF. Written as DNA, the CDR3 is TGTGCCAGCAGTTCCAGGAGCAGAATGGGCGAGCAGTACTTC. V and J are TRBV27 and TRBJ2-7; D is undetermined. Per germline, CDR1 MNHEY and CDR2 SMNVEV (reference sequence). The length of the CDR3 is 14 residues. Deletions cut 4 bases from V and 6 bases from J, with 16 bases between.

This clonotype was observed many times. Since it is a stray read in a library aimed at alpha chains, this beta chain has a size that is not meaningful. The chain uses TRBV28 and TRBJ2-7, with 8 bases that match TRBD2. This CDR3 region has 14 residues. J was trimmed by 3 bases and V by 2 bases; bases with no gene match: 3. Germline V lookup: CDR1 MDHEN, CDR2 SYDVKM. The CDR3 spells CASSLTLAVYEQYF. The CDR3 DNA reads TGTGCCAGCAGTTTAACACTAGCGGTCTACGAGCAGTACTTC.

About this clonotype: In a library made to pick up alpha chains, this beta chain is a stray read with a size that means little. The rearrangement joins TRBV19 to TRBJ1-1, with D unresolved. CDR3 length equals 13 residues. Trimming took off 5 bases at V and 3 bases at J, with 10 bases between the two ends. Germline CDR1 LNHDA, CDR2 SQIVND (reference sequence). CDR3 nucleotides: TGTGCCAGTAGTCCCCGGACCGACACTGAAGCTTTCTTT. Its protein product is CASSPRTDTEAFF.

In this sample, this clonotype turned up many times. As an off-target read in a library built for alpha chains, this beta chain has a frequency of little significance. The chain combines TRBV20-1 with TRBJ2-2; 8 nucleotides align to TRBD1. The CDR3 has 15 amino acids. Germline-derived CDR1 and CDR2 are DFQATT and SNEGSKA (reference sequence). J lost 6 bases, V lost 6 bases, and 12 bases had no gene match. The CDR3 loop is CSALAGQGAAGELFF. As DNA, the CDR3 is TGCAGTGCCTTGGCGGGGCAGGGGGCGGCCGGGGAGCTGTTTTTT.

This clonotype has at least ten counts. A library made for alpha chains picked up this beta chain off target, so its size means little. V is TRBV28 and J is TRBJ2-7; 9 bases match TRBD1. This CDR3 contains 14 residues. The V gene's germline CDR1 is MDHEN and CDR2 SYDVKM. V gave up 6 bases and J gave up 4 bases; unmatched junction bases: 7. The CDR3 sequence: CASRQDRGMYEQYF. CDR3 nucleotide sequence: TGTGCCAGCAGACAGGACAGGGGTATGTACGAGCAGTACTTC.